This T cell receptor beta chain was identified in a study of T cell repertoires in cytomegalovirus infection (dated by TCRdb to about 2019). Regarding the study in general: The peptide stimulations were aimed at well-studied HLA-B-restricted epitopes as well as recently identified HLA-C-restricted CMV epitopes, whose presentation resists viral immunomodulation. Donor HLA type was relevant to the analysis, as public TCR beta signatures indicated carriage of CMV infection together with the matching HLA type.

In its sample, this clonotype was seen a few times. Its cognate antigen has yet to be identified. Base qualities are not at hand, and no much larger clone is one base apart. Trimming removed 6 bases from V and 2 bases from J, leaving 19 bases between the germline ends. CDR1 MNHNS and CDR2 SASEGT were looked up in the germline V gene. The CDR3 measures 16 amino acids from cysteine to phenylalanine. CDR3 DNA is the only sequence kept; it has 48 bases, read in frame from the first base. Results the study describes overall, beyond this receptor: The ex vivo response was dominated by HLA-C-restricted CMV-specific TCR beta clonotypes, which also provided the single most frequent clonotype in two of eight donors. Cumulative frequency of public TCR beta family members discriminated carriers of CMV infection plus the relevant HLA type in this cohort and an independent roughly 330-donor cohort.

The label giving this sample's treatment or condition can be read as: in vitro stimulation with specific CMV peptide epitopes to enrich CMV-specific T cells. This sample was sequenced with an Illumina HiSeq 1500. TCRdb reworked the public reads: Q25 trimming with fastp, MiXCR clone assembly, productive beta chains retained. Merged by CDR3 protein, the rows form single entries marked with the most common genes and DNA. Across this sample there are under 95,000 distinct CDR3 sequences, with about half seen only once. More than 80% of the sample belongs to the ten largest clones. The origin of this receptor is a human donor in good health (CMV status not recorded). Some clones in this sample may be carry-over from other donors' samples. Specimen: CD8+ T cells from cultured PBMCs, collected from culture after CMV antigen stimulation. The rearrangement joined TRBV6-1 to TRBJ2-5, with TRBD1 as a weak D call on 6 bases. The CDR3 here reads CASSERRRGSQETQYF. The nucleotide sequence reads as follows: TGTGCCAGCAGCGAGCGCCGCAGGGGATCACAAGAGACCCAGTACTTC.